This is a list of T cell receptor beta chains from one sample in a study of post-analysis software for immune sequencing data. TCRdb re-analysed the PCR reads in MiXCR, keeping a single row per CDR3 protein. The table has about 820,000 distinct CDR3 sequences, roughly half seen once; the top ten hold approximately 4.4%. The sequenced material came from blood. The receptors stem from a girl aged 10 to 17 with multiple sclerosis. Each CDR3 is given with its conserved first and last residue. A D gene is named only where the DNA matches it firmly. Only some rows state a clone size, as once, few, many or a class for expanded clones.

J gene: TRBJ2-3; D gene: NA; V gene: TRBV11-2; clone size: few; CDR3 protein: CASSSATRDTQYF; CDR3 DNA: TGTGCCAGCAGCTCAGCTACCCGCGATACGCAGTATTTT
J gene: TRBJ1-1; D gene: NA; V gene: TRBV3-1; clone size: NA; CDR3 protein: CASSQVRTPNTEAFF; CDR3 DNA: TGTGCCAGCAGCCAAGTTAGGACACCGAACACTGAAGCTTTCTTT
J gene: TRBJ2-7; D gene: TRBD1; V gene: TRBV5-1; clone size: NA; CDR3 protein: CASSSSTGASYEQYF; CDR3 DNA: TGCGCCAGCAGCTCGTCGACAGGGGCCTCCTACGAGCAGTACTTC
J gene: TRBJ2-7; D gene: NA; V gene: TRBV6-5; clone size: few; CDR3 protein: CASIQGYEQYF; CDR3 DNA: TGTGCCAGCATCCAAGGGTACGAGCAGTACTTC
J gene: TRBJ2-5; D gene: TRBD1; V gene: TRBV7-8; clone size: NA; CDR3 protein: CASRLGTGVGEQYF; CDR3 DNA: TGTGCCAGCAGACTTGGGACAGGGGTGGGGGAGCAGTACTTC
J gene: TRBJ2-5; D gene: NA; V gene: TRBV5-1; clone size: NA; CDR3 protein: CASSLAFGSETQYF; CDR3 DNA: TGCGCCAGCAGCTTGGCTTTCGGGAGTGAGACCCAGTACTTC
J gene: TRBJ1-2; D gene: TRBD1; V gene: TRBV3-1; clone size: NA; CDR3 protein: CASSLRTGHYGYTF; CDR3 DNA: TGTGCCAGCAGCCTTCGGACAGGGCACTATGGCTACACCTTC
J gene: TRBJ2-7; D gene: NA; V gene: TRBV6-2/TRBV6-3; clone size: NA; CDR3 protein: CASSYFRESHFILDEQYF; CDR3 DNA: TGTGCCAGCAGTTACTTCCGGGAGTCGCACTTCATACTCGACGAGCAGTACTTC
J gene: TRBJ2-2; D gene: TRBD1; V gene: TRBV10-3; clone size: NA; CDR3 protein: CAISEPRTGERTGELFF; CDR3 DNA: TGTGCCATCAGTGAGCCCCGGACAGGGGAAAGGACCGGGGAGCTGTTTTTT
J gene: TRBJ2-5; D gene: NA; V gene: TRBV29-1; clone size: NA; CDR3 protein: CSGLGQQETQYF; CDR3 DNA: TGCAGCGGGCTGGGGCAGCAAGAGACCCAGTACTTC
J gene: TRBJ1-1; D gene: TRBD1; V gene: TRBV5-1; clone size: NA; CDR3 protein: CASSLVQGAPTEAFF; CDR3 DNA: TGCGCCAGCAGCTTGGTCCAGGGGGCGCCCACTGAAGCTTTCTTT
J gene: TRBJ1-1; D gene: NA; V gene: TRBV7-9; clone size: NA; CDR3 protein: CASSRGGWDTEAFF; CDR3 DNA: TGTGCCAGCAGCCGGGGTGGCTGGGACACTGAAGCTTTCTTT
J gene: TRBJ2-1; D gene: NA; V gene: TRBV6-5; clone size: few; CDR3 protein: CASSPPGIVANEQFF; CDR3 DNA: TGTGCCAGCAGCCCCCCGGGGATTGTCGCGAATGAGCAGTTCTTC
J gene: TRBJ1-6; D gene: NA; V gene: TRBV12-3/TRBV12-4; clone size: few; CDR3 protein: CASTPRANSPLHF; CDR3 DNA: TGTGCCAGCACTCCCAGGGCCAATTCACCCCTCCACTTT
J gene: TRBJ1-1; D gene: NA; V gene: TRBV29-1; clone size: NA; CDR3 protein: CSTGGSNMNTEAFF; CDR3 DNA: TGCAGCACTGGCGGTTCGAACATGAACACTGAAGCTTTCTTT
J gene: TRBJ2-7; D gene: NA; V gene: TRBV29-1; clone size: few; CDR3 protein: CSVLAKSSYEQYF; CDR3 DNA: TGCAGCGTGCTAGCGAAAAGCTCCTACGAGCAGTACTTC
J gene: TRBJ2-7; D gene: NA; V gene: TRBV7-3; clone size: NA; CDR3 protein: CASSLSQGNSYEQYF; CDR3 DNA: TGTGCCAGCAGCTTAAGTCAGGGAAACTCCTACGAGCAGTACTTC
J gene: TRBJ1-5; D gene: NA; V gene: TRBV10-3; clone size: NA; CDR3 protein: CAISRDSNQPQHF; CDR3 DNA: TGTGCCATCAGCAGGGATAGCAATCAGCCCCAGCATTTT
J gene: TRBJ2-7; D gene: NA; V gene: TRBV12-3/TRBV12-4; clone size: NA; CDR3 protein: CASSRTYGTLLKEQYF; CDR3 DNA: TGTGCCAGCAGTCGAACCTACGGGACACTACTTAAGGAGCAGTACTTC
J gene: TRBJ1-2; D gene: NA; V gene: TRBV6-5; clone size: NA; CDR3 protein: CASSYSFYREGLYGYTF; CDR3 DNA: TGTGCCAGCAGTTACTCGTTTTATCGGGAGGGGTTATATGGCTACACCTTC
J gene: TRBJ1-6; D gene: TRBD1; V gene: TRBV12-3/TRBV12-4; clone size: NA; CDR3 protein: CASSFRQGNSPLHF; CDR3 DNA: TGTGCCAGCAGTTTCCGACAGGGTAATTCACCCCTCCACTTT
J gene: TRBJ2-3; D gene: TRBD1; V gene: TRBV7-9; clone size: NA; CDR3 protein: CASSPRDSASTDTQYF; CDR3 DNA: TGTGCCAGCAGCCCCCGGGACAGTGCTAGCACAGATACGCAGTATTTT
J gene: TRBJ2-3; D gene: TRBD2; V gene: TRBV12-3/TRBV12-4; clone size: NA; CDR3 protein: CASSLRTSGGTDTQYF; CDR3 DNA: TGTGCCAGCAGCTTGAGGACTAGCGGGGGCACAGATACGCAGTATTTT
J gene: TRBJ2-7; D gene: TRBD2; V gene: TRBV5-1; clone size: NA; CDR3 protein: CASSLGLAGHSLYEQYF; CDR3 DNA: TGCGCCAGCAGCTTAGGACTAGCGGGCCATTCCTTGTACGAGCAGTACTTC
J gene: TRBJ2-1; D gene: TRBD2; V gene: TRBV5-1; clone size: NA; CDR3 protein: CASSLWREGRDEQFF; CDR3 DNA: TGCGCCAGCAGCTTGTGGCGGGAGGGCCGAGATGAGCAGTTCTTC
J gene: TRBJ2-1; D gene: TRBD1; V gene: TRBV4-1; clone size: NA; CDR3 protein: CASSQERTGNYNEQFF; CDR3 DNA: TGCGCCAGCAGCCAAGAGAGGACAGGGAACTACAATGAGCAGTTCTTC
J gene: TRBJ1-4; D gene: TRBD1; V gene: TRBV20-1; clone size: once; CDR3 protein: CSARDIGGGQGFF; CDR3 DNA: TGCAGTGCTAGAGATATTGGTGGGGGACAGGGGTTTTTT
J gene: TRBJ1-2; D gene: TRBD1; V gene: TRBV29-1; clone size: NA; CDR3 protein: CSVDPEDRGNGYTF; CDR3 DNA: TGCAGCGTTGACCCTGAGGACAGGGGGAATGGCTACACCTTC